Described below is a single T cell receptor beta chain sequence and its context. As processed by the authors: Estimated nucleated cell counts came from reference gene primer amplification. Profiled with immunoSEQ multiplex PCR; TCRdb holds only in-frame clones, not every one. From that table come the V and J calls and clone size; the DNA was used to work out D and trimming. The sample has hundreds of thousands of clones; around 86% are singletons. The data stem from a study of blood T cell repertoires in COVID-19. Study details: From T cells, B-cell-depleted T cells, or PBMCs came the material, which was cDNA or gDNA.

The specimen was peripheral blood. The receptor was isolated from an older woman who had recovered from COVID-19.

CDR3 sequence (DNA): TGCGCCAGCAGCCAAGATAGGGGCAGCTATGGCTACACCTTC. Translating it yields CASSQDRGSYGYTF. The chain employs TRBV4-3 and TRBJ1-2, with D perhaps TRBD1 (5 bases). The V gene's germline CDR1 is LGHNA and CDR2 YSLEER. Trimming shortened V by 0 bases and J by 4 bases, and 9 bases separated the two germline ends. CDR3 length: 14 residues.